Sequencing of this T cell receptor (beta chain) was carried out in a study of healthy donors' naive CD4 and CD8 T cells. Each TCR library used about 500 ng of total RNA and a linear amplification protocol. TCRdb redid the calling of the reads with MiXCR, one entry per CDR3 protein. The sample holds about 200,000 distinct CDR3 sequences, around 70% seen once. V dropped 6 bases and J dropped 14; count of bases not matched to a gene: 14. The CDR3 spans 13 residues. CDR1 MNHEY and CDR2 SVGEGT come from the germline V gene. The V gene is TRBV6-2 or TRBV6-3, the J gene TRBJ1-2; 8 positions match TRBD1. The origin of this receptor is a pool of human donors in good health; the sample pools cells from several healthy donors. Sequencing was done on a sample of naive CD4+ and CD8+ T cells sorted from blood, pooled from several donors. CDR3 DNA sequence: TGTGCCAGCAGCCTTGGGACAGGCCGCGCGGAAACCTTC. This sequence encodes CASSLGTGRAETF.